This T cell receptor (beta chain) was retrieved from a study of T cell responses to AZD1222 COVID-19 vaccine. J lost 6 bases, V lost 2 bases, and 10 bases had no gene match. This CDR3 contains 17 residues. The germline gives CDR1 WNHNN, CDR2 SYGVQD (reference sequence). Data came from immunoSEQ multiplex PCR; TCRdb stores just in-frame clones and leaves some out. The sample lists roughly 140,000 clones, around 90% occurring once. This specimen was peripheral blood, taken on day 0 of AZD1222 vaccination. The receptor comes from an adult in good health. V is TRBV10-1 and J is TRBJ2-4; 10 bases are a match to TRBD1. CDR3 DNA sequence: TGCGCCAGCAGTGAGGCGGGACAGGGGAAGTTTGGAAACATTCAGTACTTC. This codes for CASSEAGQGKFGNIQYF.